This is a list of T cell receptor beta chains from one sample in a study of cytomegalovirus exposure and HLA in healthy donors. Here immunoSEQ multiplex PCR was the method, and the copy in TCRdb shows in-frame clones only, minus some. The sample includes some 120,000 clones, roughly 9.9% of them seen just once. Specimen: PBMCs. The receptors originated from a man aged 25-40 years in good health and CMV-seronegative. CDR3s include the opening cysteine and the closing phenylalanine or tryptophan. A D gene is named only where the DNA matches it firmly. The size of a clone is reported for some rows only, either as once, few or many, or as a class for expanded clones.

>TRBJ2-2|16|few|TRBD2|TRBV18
TGTGCCAGCTCACCCCAGCGGGGGGGGAACACCGGGGAGCTGTTTTTT
CASSPQRGGNTGELFF
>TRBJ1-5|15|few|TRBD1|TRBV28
TGTGCCAGCAGTCTTGGGACAGGGGGAAGTCAGCCCCAGCATTTT
CASSLGTGGSQPQHF
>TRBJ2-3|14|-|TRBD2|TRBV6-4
TGTGCCAGCAGGCTAGCGGGAAACACAGATACGCAGTATTTT
CASRLAGNTDTQYF
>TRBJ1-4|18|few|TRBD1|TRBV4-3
TGCGCCAGCAGCCAGGACACCGGGACAGGACGGGCGGATGAAAAACTGTTTTTT
CASSQDTGTGRADEKLFF
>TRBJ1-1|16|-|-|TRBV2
TGTGCCAGCAGTGTAAGAGACAGGCGGTACCGGGCTGAAGCTTTCTTT
CASSVRDRRYRAEAFF
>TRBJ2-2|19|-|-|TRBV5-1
TGCGCCAGCAGCTTGGAACCCTCGGGAGCGACGGCGAACACCGGGGAGCTGTTTTTT
CASSLEPSGATANTGELFF
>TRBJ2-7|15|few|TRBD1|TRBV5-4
TGTGCCAGCAGCTCCGCGAGACAGGGGTCCGACGAGCAGTACTTC
CASSSARQGSDEQYF
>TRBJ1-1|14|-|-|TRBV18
TGTGCCAGCTCACCACAGGAGGGGAACACTGAAGCTTTCTTT
CASSPQEGNTEAFF
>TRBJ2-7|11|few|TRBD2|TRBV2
TGTGCCAGCAGTGAATCGGGGAGGGGGTACTTC
CASSESGRGYF
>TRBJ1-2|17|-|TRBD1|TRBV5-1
TGCGCCAGCAGCTTGGGCCCCAGGGACAGGGATGACTATGGCTACACCTTC
CASSLGPRDRDDYGYTF
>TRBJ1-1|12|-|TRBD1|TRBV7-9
TGTGCAAGCAGACAGGGGGACACTGAAGCTTTCTTT
CASRQGDTEAFF
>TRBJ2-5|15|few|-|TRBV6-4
TGTGCCAGCAGAACCCTTTACTCGTACCAAGAGACCCAGTACTTC
CASRTLYSYQETQYF
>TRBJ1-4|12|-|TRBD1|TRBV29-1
TGCAGCGTAACAGGGGGTAGTGAAAAACTGTTTTTT
CSVTGGSEKLFF
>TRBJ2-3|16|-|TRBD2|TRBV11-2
TGTGCCAGCAGCTCCATAGCGGGGGGCAACACAGATACGCAGTATTTT
CASSSIAGGNTDTQYF
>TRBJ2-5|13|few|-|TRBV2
TGTGCCAGCAGTTTTTTAGCTGGGGAGACCCAGTACTTC
CASSFLAGETQYF
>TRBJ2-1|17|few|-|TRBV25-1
TGTGCCAGCAGTGGTCGCCCCTACAGGGTAGAAGTGTATGAGCAGTTCTTC
CASSGRPYRVEVYEQFF
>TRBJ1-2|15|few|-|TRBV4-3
TGCGCCAGCAGCCAAGAGACAGTCGCGACCTATGGCTACACCTTC
CASSQETVATYGYTF
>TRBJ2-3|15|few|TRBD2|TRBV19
TGTGCCAGTAGTAGTCGGGGGGGCTTGGCAGATACGCAGTATTTT
CASSSRGGLADTQYF
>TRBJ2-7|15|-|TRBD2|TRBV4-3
TGCGCCAGCAGACTGGGACTAGCGGGGACCTACGAGCAGTACTTC
CASRLGLAGTYEQYF
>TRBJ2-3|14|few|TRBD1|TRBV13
TGTGCCAGCAGCTGGACAGGGGGCACAGATACGCAGTATTTT
CASSWTGGTDTQYF
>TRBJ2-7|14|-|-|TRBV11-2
TGTGCCAGCAGCTTAATCCGGGAGTCCTACGAGCAGTACTTC
CASSLIRESYEQYF
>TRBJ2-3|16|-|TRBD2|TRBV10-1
TGCGCCAGCAGTGAAGGACTAGCGGGAGACACAGATACGCAGTATTTT
CASSEGLAGDTDTQYF
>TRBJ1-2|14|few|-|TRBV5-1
TGCGCCAGCAGCTTCACAGGGCCTAACTATGGCTACACCTTC
CASSFTGPNYGYTF
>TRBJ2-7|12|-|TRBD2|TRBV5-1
TGCGCCAGCAGCAGCGGGAACCACGAGCAGTACTTC
CASSSGNHEQYF
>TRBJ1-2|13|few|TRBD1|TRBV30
TGTGCCTGGAGTGTGTACAGGGGAACGGGCTACACCTTC
CAWSVYRGTGYTF
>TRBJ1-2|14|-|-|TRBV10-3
TGTGCCATCAGTGAGGACGGAGGTCCCTGGGGCTACACCTTC
CAISEDGGPWGYTF
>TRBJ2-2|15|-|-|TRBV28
TGTGCCAGCAGTTTCCAGGGGGGGAACACCGGGGAGCTGTTTTTT
CASSFQGGNTGELFF
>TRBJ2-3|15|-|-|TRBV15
TGTGCCACCAGCAGAGGGGTTCAGGGGACAGATACGCAGTATTTT
CATSRGVQGTDTQYF
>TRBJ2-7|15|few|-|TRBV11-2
TGTGCCAGCACCGTTGGTTCCCCAGGGCACTACGAGCAGTACTTC
CASTVGSPGHYEQYF
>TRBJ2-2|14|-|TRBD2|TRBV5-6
TGTGCCAGCAGCCTCCGGGGGGGGCCCGGGGAGCTGTTTTTT
CASSLRGGPGELFF
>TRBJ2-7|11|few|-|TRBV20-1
TGCAGTGCGGAGGGGGGGGACGAGCAGTACTTC
CSAEGGDEQYF
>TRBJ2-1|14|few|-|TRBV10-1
TGCGCCAGCAGTGCAGCTAGCCCGTACAATGAGCAGTTCTTC
CASSAASPYNEQFF
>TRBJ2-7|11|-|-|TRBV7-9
TGTGCCAGCAATTCAGGGGCCGAGCAGTACTTC
CASNSGAEQYF
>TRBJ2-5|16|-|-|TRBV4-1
TGCGCCAGCAGCCAGATACTAGGCCAGGTACAAGAGACCCAGTACTTC
CASSQILGQVQETQYF
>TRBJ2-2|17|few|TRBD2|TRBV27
TGTGCCAGCAGTTTGGGACTAGCGGGGGGGGATACCGGGGAGCTGTTTTTT
CASSLGLAGGDTGELFF
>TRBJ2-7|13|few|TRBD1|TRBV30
TGTGCCTGGGATCCGGGACAGGACTACGAGCAGTACTTC
CAWDPGQDYEQYF
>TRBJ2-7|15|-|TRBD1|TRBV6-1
TGTGCCAGCAGTGAAGGGACAGGGCCCTCCTACGAGCAGTACTTC
CASSEGTGPSYEQYF
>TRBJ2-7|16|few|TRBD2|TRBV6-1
TGTGCCAGCAGTGTGGGACTAGCGGGCCGTTCCTACGAGCAGTACTTC
CASSVGLAGRSYEQYF
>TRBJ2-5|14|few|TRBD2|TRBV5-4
TGTGCCAGCAGCGACCCTAGCGGGAGTGAGACCCAGTACTTC
CASSDPSGSETQYF
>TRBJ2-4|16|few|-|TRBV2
TGTGCCAGCAGTGAAGTCCTACAGCCGCCCAAAAACATTCAGTACTTC
CASSEVLQPPKNIQYF
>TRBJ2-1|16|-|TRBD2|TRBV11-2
TGTGCCAGCAGCATTAGGGGGACTAGCGGGGACAATGAGCAGTTCTTC
CASSIRGTSGDNEQFF
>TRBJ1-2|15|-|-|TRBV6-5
TGTGCCAGCGGATCCCTGGGCAGGGGAGGGTATGGCTACACCTTC
CASGSLGRGGYGYTF
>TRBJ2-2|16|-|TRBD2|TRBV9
TGTGCCAGCAGCGTTAGCGGGGGGGCCGTAGCCGGGGAGCTGTTTTTT
CASSVSGGAVAGELFF
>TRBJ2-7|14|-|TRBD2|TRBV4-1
TGCGCCAGCAGCCAAGTAGCGGGGGTCTACGAGCAGTACTTC
CASSQVAGVYEQYF
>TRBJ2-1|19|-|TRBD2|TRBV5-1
TGCGCCAGCAGCTTAGTACTAGCGGGGGGCAAGAGCTCCTACAATGAGCAGTTCTTC
CASSLVLAGGKSSYNEQFF
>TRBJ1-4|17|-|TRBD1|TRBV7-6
TGTGCCAGCAGCTTTCACCCAGGGGGACAGTCTAATGAAAAACTGTTTTTT
CASSFHPGGQSNEKLFF
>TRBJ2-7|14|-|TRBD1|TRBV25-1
TGTGCCAGCATCAGGGACAGGGGGCTAGGGGAGCAGTACTTC
CASIRDRGLGEQYF
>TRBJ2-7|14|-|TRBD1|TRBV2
TGTGCCAGCACCGGGACAGGGGGCTCCTACGAGCAGTACTTC
CASTGTGGSYEQYF
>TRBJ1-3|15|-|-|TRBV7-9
TGTGCCAGCAGTAAGGGAAGTTCGGGAGGAAACACCATATATTTT
CASSKGSSGGNTIYF
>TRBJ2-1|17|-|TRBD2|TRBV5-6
TGTGCCAGCAGCTTAGGTCCGGGACTAGCGGGGATCAATGAGCAGTTCTTC
CASSLGPGLAGINEQFF
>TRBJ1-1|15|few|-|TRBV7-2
TGTGCCAGCAGCTTGAGACAGAACGCGAACACTGAAGCTTTCTTT
CASSLRQNANTEAFF
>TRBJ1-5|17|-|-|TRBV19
TGTGCCAGTAGTGGCAAAGCGGGACCGTCTATAGCTCAGCCCCAGCATTTT
CASSGKAGPSIAQPQHF
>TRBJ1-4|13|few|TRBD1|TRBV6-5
TGTGCCAGCAGTTACAGGACAGGCGAAAAACTGTTTTTT
CASSYRTGEKLFF
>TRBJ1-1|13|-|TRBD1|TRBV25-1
TGTGCCAGCAGTGATCAGGGGGACACTGAAGCTTTCTTT
CASSDQGDTEAFF
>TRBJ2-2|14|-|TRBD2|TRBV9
TGTGCCAGCAGCGTGCGGGGGGCCACCGGGGAGCTGTTTTTT
CASSVRGATGELFF
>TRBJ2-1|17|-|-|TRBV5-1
TGCGCCAGCAGCTTGGCCGGCACAGGGAGTTCCTACAATGAGCAGTTCTTC
CASSLAGTGSSYNEQFF
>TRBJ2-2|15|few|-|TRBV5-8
TGTGCCAGCAGCTCCAGGGTGCCGAACACCGGGGAGCTGTTTTTT
CASSSRVPNTGELFF
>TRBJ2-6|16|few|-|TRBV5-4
TGTGCCAGCAGCTCCCTGCGGTCCTCTGGGGCCAACGTCCTGACTTTC
CASSSLRSSGANVLTF
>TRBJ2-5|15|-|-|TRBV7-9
TGTGCCAGCAGCCCGCCCGGGACTTACGGGGGGACCCAGTACTTC
CASSPPGTYGGTQYF
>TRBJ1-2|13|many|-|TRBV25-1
TGTGCCAGCAGCTACCGGGGAAACTATGGCTACACCTTC
CASSYRGNYGYTF